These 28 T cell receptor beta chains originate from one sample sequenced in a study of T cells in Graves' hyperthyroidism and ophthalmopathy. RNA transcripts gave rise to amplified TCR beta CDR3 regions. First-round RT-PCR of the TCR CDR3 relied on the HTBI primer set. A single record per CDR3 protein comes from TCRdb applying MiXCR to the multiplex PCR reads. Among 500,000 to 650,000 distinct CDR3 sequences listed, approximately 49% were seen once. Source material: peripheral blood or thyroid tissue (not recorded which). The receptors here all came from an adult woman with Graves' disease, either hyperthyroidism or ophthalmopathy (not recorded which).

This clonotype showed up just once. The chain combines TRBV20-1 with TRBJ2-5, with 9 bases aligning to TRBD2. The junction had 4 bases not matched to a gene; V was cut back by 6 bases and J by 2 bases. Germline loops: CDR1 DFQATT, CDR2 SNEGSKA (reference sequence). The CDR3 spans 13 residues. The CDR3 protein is CSATTSGQETQYF. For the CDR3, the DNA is TGCAGTGCAACAACTAGCGGGCAAGAGACCCAGTACTTC.

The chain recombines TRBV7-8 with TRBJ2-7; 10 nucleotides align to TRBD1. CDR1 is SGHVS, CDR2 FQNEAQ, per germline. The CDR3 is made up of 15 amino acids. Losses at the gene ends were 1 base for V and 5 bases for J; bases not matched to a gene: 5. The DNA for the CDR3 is TGTGCCAGCAGCTTAGGACAGGGGGCGATCCACGAGCAGTACTTC. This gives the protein CASSLGQGAIHEQYF.

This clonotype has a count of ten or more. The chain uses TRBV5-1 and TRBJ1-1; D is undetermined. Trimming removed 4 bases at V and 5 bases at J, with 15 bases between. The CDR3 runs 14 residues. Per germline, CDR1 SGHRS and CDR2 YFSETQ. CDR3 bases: TGCGCCAGCAGCGTAGGATATCTCTTAACTGAAGCTTTCTTT. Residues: CASSVGYLLTEAFF.

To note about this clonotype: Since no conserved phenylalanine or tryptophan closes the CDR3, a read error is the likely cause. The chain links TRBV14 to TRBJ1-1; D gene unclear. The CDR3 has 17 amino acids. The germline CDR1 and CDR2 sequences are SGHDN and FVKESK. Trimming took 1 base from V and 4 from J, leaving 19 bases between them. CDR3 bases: TGTGCCAGCAGCCAAGCGATAGGGTCCCCCTCTGGCACTGAAGCTTTCCTT. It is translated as CASSQAIGSPSGTEAFL.

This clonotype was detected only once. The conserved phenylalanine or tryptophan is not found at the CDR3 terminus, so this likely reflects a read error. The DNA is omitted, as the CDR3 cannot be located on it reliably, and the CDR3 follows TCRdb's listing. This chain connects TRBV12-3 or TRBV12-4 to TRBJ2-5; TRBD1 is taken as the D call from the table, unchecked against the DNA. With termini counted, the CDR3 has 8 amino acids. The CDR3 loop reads CASSPRTG.

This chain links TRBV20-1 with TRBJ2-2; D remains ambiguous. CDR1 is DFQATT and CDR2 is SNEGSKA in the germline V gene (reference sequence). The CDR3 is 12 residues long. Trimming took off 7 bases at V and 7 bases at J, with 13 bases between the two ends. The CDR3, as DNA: TGCAGTGTAACCCATGGGGTCGGGGAGCTGTTTTTT. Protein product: CSVTHGVGELFF.

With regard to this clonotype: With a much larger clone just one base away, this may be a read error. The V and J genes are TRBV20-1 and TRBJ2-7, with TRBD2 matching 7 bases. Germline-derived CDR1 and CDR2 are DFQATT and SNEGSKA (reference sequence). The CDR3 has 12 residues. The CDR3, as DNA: TGCAGTGCTAGAGGGACTAGATACGAGCGGTACTTC. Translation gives CSARGTRYERYF.

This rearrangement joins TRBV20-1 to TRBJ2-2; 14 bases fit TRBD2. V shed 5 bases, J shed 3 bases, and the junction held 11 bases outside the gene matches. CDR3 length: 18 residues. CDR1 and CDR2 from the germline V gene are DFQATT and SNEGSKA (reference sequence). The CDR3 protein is CSAHLRPGLAGDTGELFF. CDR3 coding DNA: TGCAGTGCTCACCTCAGACCGGGACTAGCGGGAGACACCGGGGAGCTGTTTTTT.

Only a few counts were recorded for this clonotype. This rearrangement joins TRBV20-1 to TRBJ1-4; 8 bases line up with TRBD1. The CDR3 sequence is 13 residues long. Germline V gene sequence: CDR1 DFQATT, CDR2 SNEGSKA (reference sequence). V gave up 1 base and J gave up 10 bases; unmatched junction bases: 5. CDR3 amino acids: CSARGTGMRKLFF. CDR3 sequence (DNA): TGCAGTGCTAGAGGGACAGGGATGCGAAAACTGTTTTTT.

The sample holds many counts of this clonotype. CDR3 in amino acids: CSVEGGEAFF. Written as DNA, the CDR3 is TGCAGCGTTGAAGGGGGTGAAGCTTTCTTT. The chain uses TRBV29-1 and TRBJ1-1; D not resolved. CDR3 length: 10 amino acids. The V and J ends lost 1 base and 7 bases respectively, with 4 bases between them. The germline V gene encodes CDR1 SQVTM and CDR2 ANQGSEA.

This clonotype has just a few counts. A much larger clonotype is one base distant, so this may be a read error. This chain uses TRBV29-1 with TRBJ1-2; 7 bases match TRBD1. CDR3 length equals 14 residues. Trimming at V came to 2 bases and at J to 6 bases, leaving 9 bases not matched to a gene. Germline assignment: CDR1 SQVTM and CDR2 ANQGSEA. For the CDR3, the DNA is TGCAGCGTTGAAAGTCAGGGGGAGGACGATGGCTACACCTTC. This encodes CSVESQGEDDGYTF.

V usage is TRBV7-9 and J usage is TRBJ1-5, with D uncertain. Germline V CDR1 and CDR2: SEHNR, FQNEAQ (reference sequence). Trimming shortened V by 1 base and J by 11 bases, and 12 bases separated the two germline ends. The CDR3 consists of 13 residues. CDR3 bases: TGTGCCAGCAGCTTAGGCCCACAAGAGACCCAGCATTTT. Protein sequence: CASSLGPQETQHF.

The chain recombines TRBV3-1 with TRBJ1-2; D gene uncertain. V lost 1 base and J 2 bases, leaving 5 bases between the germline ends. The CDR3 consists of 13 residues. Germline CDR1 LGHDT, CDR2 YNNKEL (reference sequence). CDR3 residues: CASSQGVNYGYTF. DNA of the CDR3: TGTGCCAGCAGCCAAGGCGTGAACTATGGCTACACCTTC.

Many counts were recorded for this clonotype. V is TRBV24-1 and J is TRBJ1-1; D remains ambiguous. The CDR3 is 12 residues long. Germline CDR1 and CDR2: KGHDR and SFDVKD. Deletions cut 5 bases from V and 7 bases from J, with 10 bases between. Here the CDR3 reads CATSGRRGEAFF. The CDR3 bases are TGTGCCACCAGTGGTCGTCGGGGTGAAGCTTTCTTT.

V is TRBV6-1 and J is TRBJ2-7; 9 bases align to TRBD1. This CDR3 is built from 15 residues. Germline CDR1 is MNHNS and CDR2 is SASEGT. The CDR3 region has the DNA TGTGCTAGAGAATGGAGAGGGACAGGGACCTACGAGCAGTACTTC. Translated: CAREWRGTGTYEQYF.

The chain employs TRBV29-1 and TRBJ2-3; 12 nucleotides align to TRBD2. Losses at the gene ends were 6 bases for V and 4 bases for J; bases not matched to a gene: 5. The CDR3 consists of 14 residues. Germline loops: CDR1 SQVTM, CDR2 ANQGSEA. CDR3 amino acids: CSVLAGGLADTQYF. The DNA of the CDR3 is TGCAGCGTGCTAGCGGGAGGGTTGGCAGATACGCAGTATTTT.

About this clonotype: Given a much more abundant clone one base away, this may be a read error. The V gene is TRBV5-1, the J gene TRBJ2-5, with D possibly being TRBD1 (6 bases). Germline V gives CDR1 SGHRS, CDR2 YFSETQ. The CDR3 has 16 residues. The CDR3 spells CASSPGLTWGQETQHF. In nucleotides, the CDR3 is TGTGCCAGCAGTCCGGGGTTGACTTGGGGACAAGAGACCCAGCACTTC.

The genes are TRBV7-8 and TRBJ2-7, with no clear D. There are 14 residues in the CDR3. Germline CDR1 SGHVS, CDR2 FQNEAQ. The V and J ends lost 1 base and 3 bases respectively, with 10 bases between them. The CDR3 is CASSLDGSLYEQYF. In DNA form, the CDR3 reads TGTGCCAGCAGCTTAGATGGCTCCCTCTACGAGCAGTACTTC.

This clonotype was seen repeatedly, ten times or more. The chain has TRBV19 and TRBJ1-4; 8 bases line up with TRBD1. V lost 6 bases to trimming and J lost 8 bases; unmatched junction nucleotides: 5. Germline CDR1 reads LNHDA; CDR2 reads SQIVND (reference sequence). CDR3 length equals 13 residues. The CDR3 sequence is CASRGRGHEKLFF. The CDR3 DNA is TGTGCCAGTAGGGGCAGGGGGCACGAAAAACTGTTTTTT.

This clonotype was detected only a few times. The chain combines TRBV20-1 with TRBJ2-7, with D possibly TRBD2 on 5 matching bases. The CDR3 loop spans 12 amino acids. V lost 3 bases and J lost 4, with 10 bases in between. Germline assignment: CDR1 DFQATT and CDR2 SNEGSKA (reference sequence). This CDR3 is CSASGIIYEQYF. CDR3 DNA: TGCAGTGCTAGCGGGATTATATACGAGCAGTACTTC.

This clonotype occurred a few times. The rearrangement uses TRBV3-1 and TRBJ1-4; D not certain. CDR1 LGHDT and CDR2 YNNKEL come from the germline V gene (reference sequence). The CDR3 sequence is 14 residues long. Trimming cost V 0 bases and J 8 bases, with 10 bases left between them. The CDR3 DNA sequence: TGTGCCAGCAGCCAAGACACTGGCGGAGAAAAACTGTTTTTT. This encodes CASSQDTGGEKLFF.

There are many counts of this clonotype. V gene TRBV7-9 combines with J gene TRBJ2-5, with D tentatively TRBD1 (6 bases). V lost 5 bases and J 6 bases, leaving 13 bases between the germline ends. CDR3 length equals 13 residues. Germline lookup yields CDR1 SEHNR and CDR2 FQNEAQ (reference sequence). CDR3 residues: CASSEDRVKTQYF. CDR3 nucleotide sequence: TGTGCCAGCAGCGAGGACAGAGTGAAGACCCAGTACTTC.

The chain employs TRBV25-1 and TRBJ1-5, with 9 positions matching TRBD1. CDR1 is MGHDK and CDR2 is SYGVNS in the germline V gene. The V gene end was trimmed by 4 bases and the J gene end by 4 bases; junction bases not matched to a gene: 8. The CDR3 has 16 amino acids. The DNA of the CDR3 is TGTGCCAGCAGTGCTTCAACCGGGACAGGGAATCAGCCCCAGCATTTT. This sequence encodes CASSASTGTGNQPQHF.

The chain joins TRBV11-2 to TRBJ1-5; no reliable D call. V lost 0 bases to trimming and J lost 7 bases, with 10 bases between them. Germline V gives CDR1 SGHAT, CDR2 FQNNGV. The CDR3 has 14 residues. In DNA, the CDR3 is TGTGCCAGCAGCTTAGACCCCTCCAGCCAGCCCCAGCATTTT. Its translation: CASSLDPSSQPQHF.

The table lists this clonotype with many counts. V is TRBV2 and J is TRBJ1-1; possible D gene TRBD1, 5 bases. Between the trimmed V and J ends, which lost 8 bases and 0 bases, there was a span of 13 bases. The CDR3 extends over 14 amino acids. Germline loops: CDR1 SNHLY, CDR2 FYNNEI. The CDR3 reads CASGGEGLNTEAFF. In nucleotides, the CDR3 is TGTGCCAGCGGGGGAGAGGGGTTGAACACTGAAGCTTTCTTT.

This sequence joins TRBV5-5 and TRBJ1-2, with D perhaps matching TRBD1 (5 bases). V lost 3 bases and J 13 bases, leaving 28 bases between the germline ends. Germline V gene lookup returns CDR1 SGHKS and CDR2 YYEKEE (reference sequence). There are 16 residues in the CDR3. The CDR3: CASSWGTAGRDPLATF. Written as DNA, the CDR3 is TGTGCCAGCAGCTGGGGGACGGCCGGCCGCGACCCCCTAGCCACCTTC.

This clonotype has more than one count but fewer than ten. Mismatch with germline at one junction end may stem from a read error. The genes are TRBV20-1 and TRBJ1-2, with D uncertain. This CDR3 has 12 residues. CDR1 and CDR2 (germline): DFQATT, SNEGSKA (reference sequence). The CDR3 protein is CSARERTEGYTF. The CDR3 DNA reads TGCAGTGCTCGAGAACGTACGGAAGGCTACACCTTC.

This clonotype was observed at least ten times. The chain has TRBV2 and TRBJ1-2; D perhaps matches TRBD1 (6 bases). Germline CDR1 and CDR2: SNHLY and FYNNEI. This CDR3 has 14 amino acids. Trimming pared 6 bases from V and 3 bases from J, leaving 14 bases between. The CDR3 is CASRRDRPYYGYTF. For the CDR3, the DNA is TGTGCCAGCAGACGAGACAGGCCCTACTATGGCTACACCTTC.